These 4 T cell receptor beta chains originate from one sample sequenced in a study of blood T cells in healthy people across ages. Sample-barcoded 5' priming and a J-beta primer mix drove a second PCR of roughly 7 to 11 cycles. TCRdb reanalysed the 5' RACE reads using MiXCR and keeps one entry per CDR3 protein. Of roughly 1,500,000 distinct CDR3 sequences in the sample, around 42% were seen once. What was sequenced was blood. The receptors shown here come from a woman between 18 and 29 years old in good health.

This clonotype was found many times. J is TRBJ1-1 and V is TRBV12-3 or TRBV12-4, with D perhaps matching TRBD1 (5 bases). V was pared by 7 bases and J by 3 bases, with 12 bases between. The CDR3 length is 13 residues. Here the CDR3 reads CASNSGAYTEAFF. In DNA form, the CDR3 reads TGTGCCAGCAATTCCGGGGCTTACACTGAAGCTTTCTTT.

DNA for the CDR3: TGTGCCAGTAGTCGGACTACCCTTTTCCTTGAGCAGTTCTTC. Encoded protein: CASSRTTLFLEQFF. This rearrangement joins TRBV19 to TRBJ2-1, with D possibly matching TRBD2 (6 bases). V was clipped by 5 bases and J by 9 bases, with 17 bases between them. The CDR3 consists of 14 residues. Germline V lookup: CDR1 LNHDA, CDR2 SQIVND (reference sequence). The full variable domain, its missing parts supplied by reference TRBV19 and TRBJ2-1, is DGGITQSPKYLFRKEGQNVTLSCEQNLNHDAMYWYRQDPGQGLRLIYYSQIVNDFQKGDIAEGYSVSREKKESFPLTVTSAQKNPTAFYLCASSRTTLFLEQFFGPGTRLTVL.

This clonotype was found many times. At one end, the junction sequence differs from germline, possibly due to a read error. The chain combines TRBV12-3 or TRBV12-4 with TRBJ1-5; a weak D match, TRBD1 (5 bases). The CDR3 has 12 amino acids. CDR3 loop: CASSLGDQPQHF. The CDR3 DNA reads as TGTGCCAGCAGCTTAGGGGATCAGCCCCAGCATTTT.

The chain carries TRBV6-6 and TRBJ1-5, with a possible D match to TRBD1 (6 bases). Germline V gene data show CDR1 as MNHNY and CDR2 as SVGAGI (reference sequence). This CDR3 spans 16 amino acids. V lost 3 bases, J lost 2 bases, and 14 bases lay in between. CDR3 region: CASSYRGDLGNQPQHF. The CDR3 nucleotides read TGTGCCAGCAGTTATAGGGGGGATTTAGGCAATCAGCCCCAGCATTTT.